This T cell receptor beta chain was sequenced for a study of spatial heterogeneity in lung cancer. Study-wide results and caveats: Circulating ubiquitous expanded tumor TCRs were observed more frequently at resection than at follow-up.

Many counts were recorded for this clonotype. The antigen remains unidentified. Every TCR cDNA molecule carried a tag that served as a unique molecular identifier. TCRdb recomputed calls from the 5' RACE reads with MiXCR, one row per CDR3 protein. The sample holds fewer than 65,000 distinct CDR3 sequences, 6.3% seen once. Time point in this sample: sample taken at primary tumor resection. Donation came from over 60 patients with untreated early-stage non-small cell lung cancer. Material for sequencing was whole RNA from tumor, nontumor lung or frozen PBMC, left unsorted. The specimen was PBMCs, collected at surgery. The sequence derives from a female donor with early-stage non-small cell lung cancer.

The CDR3 loop is CASSLASGDTEAFF. CDR3 nucleotides: TGTGCCAGCAGCTTAGCTTCAGGGGACACTGAAGCTTTCTTT. V and J are TRBV7-3 and TRBJ1-1; tentative D call: TRBD1 (6 bases). Trimming removed 2 bases from V and 3 bases from J, with 10 bases in between. Germline V gives CDR1 SGHTA, CDR2 FQGTGA. The CDR3 has 14 residues. Together with reference TRBV7-3 and TRBJ1-1, the CDR3 gives the full variable domain: GAGVSQTPSNKVTEKGKYVELRCDPISGHTALYWYRQSLGQGPEFLIYFQGTGAADDSGLPNDRFFAVRPEGSVSTLKIQRTERGDSAVYLCASSLASGDTEAFFGQGTRLTVV.